This T cell receptor beta chain was captured in a study of blood T cell repertoires in COVID-19 (dated by TCRdb to about 2020). About the investigation overall: Samples covering the acute and convalescent phases of COVID-19 were provided by collaborators in the United States, Italy and Spain. The prospective study material was composed of cDNA or gDNA derived from T cells, B-cell-depleted T cells, or PBMCs. Deeply sampled blood TCRbeta repertoires from subjects exposed to, actively infected with, or recovered from COVID-19 were included in the dataset. The repertoires were released in a freely available public database meant as a resource for research on the immune response to SARS-CoV-2. The samples were drawn from the first 160 participants of the ongoing ImmuneRACE study and from 950 to 1,500 subjects provided by 6 global collaborators. A de-identified subject ID, COVID-19 status, age in years and sex were almost always included in the sample metadata. Where available, HLA class I and class II types were obtained from metadata supplied by the sample provider rather than from assay-based typing.

The full study reports these points: The quantity of clinical and demographic metadata differed by source and by participant and was supplied without curation.

TCRbeta CDR3 regions were amplified from genomic DNA by means of the immunoSEQ Assay, a bias-controlled multiplex PCR. Regarding the original processing steps: The number of nucleated cells in each sample was estimated by amplification of reference gene primers within the assay. To quantify the absolute abundance of each unique TCRbeta CDR3 rearrangement, sequence reads were collapsed and filtered. For each sample, productive Simpson clonality was calculated by taking the square root of Simpson's diversity index across productive rearrangements. TCRdb mirrors the immuneACCESS table, restricted to in-frame sequences. Some clones are absent from its copies; in checked studies, under half trace to an unresolved V gene, and the reason for the others is unknown. V and J calls plus clone size are reproduced from that table; the DNA served to infer D and trimming. For this sample the table gives around 200,000 clones, of which approximately 83% were detected only once. The ten largest make up approximately 10% of the sample.

As for this clone: There is no known antigen for this receptor. No per-base quality is available; no much larger clone lies one base away.

Reading the germline V gene gives CDR1 SQVTM and CDR2 ANQGSEA. Compared with germline, V lacks 6 bases and J lacks 2 bases; bases without a gene match: 10. The CDR3 runs 15 amino acids, cysteine and phenylalanine included. Here the CDR3 DNA is all that survives: 45 bases in frame from base 1. Collaborating institutions collected whole blood in K2EDTA tubes following their own protocols. For TCRbeta analysis, collaborator samples were shipped as frozen whole blood, as isolated PBMCs, or as DNA extracted from either sample type. Recombination linked TRBV29-1 to TRBJ2-7; 10 nucleotides in the junction match TRBD2. Material for sequencing was peripheral blood. This TCR was sampled from a human donor with active or convalescent COVID-19. The donor label of this sample is uncertain. The CDR3 region has the sequence CSVASGSSPPYEQYF. The DNA sequence follows: TGCAGCGTCGCTAGCGGGAGCAGTCCTCCCTACGAGCAGTACTTC.